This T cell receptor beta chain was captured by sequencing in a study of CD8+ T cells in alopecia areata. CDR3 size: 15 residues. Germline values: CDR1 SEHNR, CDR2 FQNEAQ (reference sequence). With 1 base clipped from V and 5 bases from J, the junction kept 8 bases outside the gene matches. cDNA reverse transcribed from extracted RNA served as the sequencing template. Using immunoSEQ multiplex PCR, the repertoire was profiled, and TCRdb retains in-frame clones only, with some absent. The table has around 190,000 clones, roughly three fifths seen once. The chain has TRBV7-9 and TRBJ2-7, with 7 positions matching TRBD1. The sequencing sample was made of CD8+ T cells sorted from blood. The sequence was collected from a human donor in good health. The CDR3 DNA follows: TGTGCCAGCAGCTTAGTCCAGGGGGAAAGAGACGAGCAGTACTTC. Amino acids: CASSLVQGERDEQYF. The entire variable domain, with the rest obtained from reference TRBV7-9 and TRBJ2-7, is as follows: DTGVSQNPRHKITKRGQNVTFRCDPISEHNRLYWYRQTLGQGPEFLTYFQNEAQLEKSRLLSDRFSAERPKGSFSTLEIQRTEQGDSAMYLCASSLVQGERDEQYFGPGTRLTVT.